This TCR beta chain was identified during a study of cytomegalovirus exposure and HLA in healthy donors. Study-wide context: The Caucasian-associated ancestry cluster contained about 80% of the approximately 430 genotyped donors.

Details on this clone: The antigen is not known.

This CDR3 is 15 amino acids long. Germline trimming cut 7 bases from V and 3 bases from J; bases unmatched to any gene: 8. CDR1 is SEHNR and CDR2 is FQNEAQ in the germline V gene (reference sequence). This PCR relied on a set of 60 Vbeta primers and 13 Jbeta primers. Original processing methods: Unique TCR beta chains totaled some 80 million in a later count, with roughly 11 million of them shared. Repertoires were generated with immunoSEQ multiplex PCR, while TCRdb's copy carries only in-frame clones and drops some. For V, J and clone size, that table is used; D and trimming come from the DNA. This listing includes tens of thousands of clones. The study, taken as a whole, reports: HLA allele associations emerged for around 16,000 TCR beta sequences in a later analysis, at 0.05 false discovery rate. TCR beta chains associated with HLA were, in a later analysis, more clonally expanded than equally common others.

This sequence was found in a man younger than 35 in good health and CMV-seropositive. This sequence joins TRBV7-9 and TRBJ2-1; TRBD1 agrees at 8 bases. Source material: PBMCs. The CDR3 protein is CASTQQGENYNEQFF. CDR3 DNA: TGTGCCAGCACTCAACAGGGGGAAAACTACAATGAGCAGTTCTTC.